These 21 T cell receptor beta chains came from one sample sequenced in a study of control samples from healthy donors and cancer patients. The assay was immunoSEQ multiplex PCR, and TCRdb's table has in-frame clones only and misses some. Here the sample spans around 100,000 clones, around 90% being singletons. The sequenced sample was blood. The source is a woman in her late teens or twenties in good health.

V usage is TRBV21-1 and J usage is TRBJ1-4. TRBV21-1 is a known pseudogene. The CDR3 runs 17 residues. CDR3 region: CASSKGTARPFNEKLFF. CDR3 coding DNA: TGTGCCAGCAGCAAAGGAACAGCGAGGCCCTTTAATGAAAAACTGTTTTTT.

This rearrangement joins TRBV12-5 to TRBJ1-3; the D gene is possibly TRBD1 (5 bases). Trimming stripped 7 bases from V and 1 base from J, with 11 bases between. This CDR3 region has 14 residues. From germline, CDR1 is LGHNT and CDR2 FRNRAP. CDR3 DNA sequence: TGTGCTAGTGCCTCCCAGGGTTCTGGAAACACCATATATTTT. It codes for CASASQGSGNTIYF.

The chain links TRBV19 to TRBJ1-1; D call uncertain. Trimming removed 6 bases at V and 1 base at J, with 9 bases between. CDR3 length: 13 residues. The germline gives CDR1 LNHDA, CDR2 SQIVND (reference sequence). The CDR3 spells CASSPVPNTEAFF. DNA for the CDR3: TGTGCCAGTAGCCCCGTTCCGAACACTGAAGCTTTCTTT.

The chain carries TRBV5-4 and TRBJ2-3; D might be TRBD2 (5 bases). Germline V gene lookup returns CDR1 SGHNT and CDR2 YYREEE (reference sequence). This CDR3 spans 13 amino acids. V lost 4 bases and J lost 5, with 11 bases in between. This CDR3 is CASSTGRGDTQYF. The DNA of the CDR3 is TGTGCCAGCAGCACTGGACGGGGAGATACGCAGTATTTT.

This clone was counted only a few times. CDR3 sequence: CASSLLALSSYNSPLHF. As DNA, the CDR3 is TGTGCCAGCAGCCTGCTGGCGTTGAGCTCCTATAATTCACCCCTCCACTTT. The V and J genes are TRBV7-6 and TRBJ1-6, with D hard to call. CDR1 SGHVS and CDR2 FNYEAQ come from the germline V gene. The CDR3 extends over 17 amino acids. Trimming removed 5 bases at V and 0 bases at J, with 14 bases between.

This chain's CDR3 is CASRSDSSGANVLTF. CDR3 DNA sequence: TGTGCCAGCAGGAGTGACAGTTCTGGGGCCAACGTCCTGACTTTC. The chain combines TRBV6-5 with TRBJ2-6, with D maybe TRBD1 (5 bases). Germline assignment: CDR1 MNHEY and CDR2 SVGAGI. Trimming shortened V by 6 bases and J by 1 base, and 10 bases separated the two germline ends. The CDR3 extends over 15 amino acids.

V and J are TRBV5-4 and TRBJ1-1; D is unresolved. This CDR3 is built from 15 residues. The V end was cut by 4 bases, the J end by 0 bases, with 13 bases between. From germline, CDR1 is SGHNT and CDR2 YYREEE (reference sequence). The CDR3 sequence: CASSLEAGMNTEAFF. In DNA form, the CDR3 reads TGTGCCAGCAGCCTGGAGGCGGGGATGAACACTGAAGCTTTCTTT.

As to this clone: The junction does not match germline at one end; this may be a read error. The chain uses TRBV15 and TRBJ1-5; no clear D gene. The CDR3 consists of 15 residues. The germline CDR1 and CDR2 sequences are LNHNV and YYDKDF (reference sequence). The CDR3: CATSREAVPGQPQHF. The CDR3 DNA is TGTGCCACCAGCCGAGAGGCAGTCCCCGGTCAGCCCCAGCATTTT.

This clone was recorded only once. J is TRBJ1-6 and V is TRBV18, with a weak D call TRBD1 (6 bases). V was shortened by 5 bases and J by 6 bases, with 11 bases between the two germline ends. This CDR3 contains 14 residues. CDR1 is KGHSH and CDR2 is LQKENI in the germline V gene. The CDR3 DNA sequence: TGTGCCAGCTCAACCGGGACACGTAATTCACCCCTCCACTTT. It encodes CASSTGTRNSPLHF. The whole variable domain, remainder taken from reference TRBV18 and TRBJ1-6, is NAGVMQNPRHLVRRRGQEARLRCSPMKGHSHVYWYRQLPEEGLKFMVYLQKENIIDESGMPKERFSAEFPKEGPSILRIQQVVRGDSAAYFCASSTGTRNSPLHFGNGTRLTVT.

The V call is TRBV19, the J call TRBJ1-6; tentative D call: TRBD1 (6 bases). Germline V gene lookup returns CDR1 LNHDA and CDR2 SQIVND (reference sequence). The V gene lost 1 base and the J gene lost 8 bases, with 30 bases spanning the gap. This CDR3 is built from 21 residues. CDR3 nucleotides: TGTGCCAGTAGTATAGTCCCGACAGGCGCCCCCCGAACCCGGGATGATTCACCCCTCCACTTT. Protein: CASSIVPTGAPRTRDDSPLHF.

This sequence joins TRBV6-5 and TRBJ1-1; no clear D gene. The CDR3 has 13 residues. The germline V gene encodes CDR1 MNHEY and CDR2 SVGAGI. The V end lost 6 bases, the J end lost 1 base, and 9 bases lay between the germline ends. CDR3 DNA sequence: TGTGCCAGCAGCCGGGCAGAGAACACTGAAGCTTTCTTT. It specifies CASSRAENTEAFF.

For the CDR3, the DNA is TGTGCCAGCAGCAAAGCCAGGGGAGGTGGAATGAACACTGAAGCTTTCTTT. Translated: CASSKARGGGMNTEAFF. V gene TRBV7-6 combines with J gene TRBJ1-1, with a weak D call TRBD1 (6 bases). The germline V and J ends were trimmed by 5 bases and 0 bases, with 19 bases remaining between them. This CDR3 has 17 residues. Germline-derived CDR1 and CDR2 are SGHVS and FNYEAQ.

This chain joins TRBV24-1 and TRBJ1-2; tentatively, D is TRBD1 (5 bases). Looked up from germline, CDR1 is KGHDR and CDR2 is SFDVKD. This CDR3 contains 14 residues. Trimming removed 3 bases from V and 4 bases from J, with 11 bases in between. The CDR3 region has the DNA TGTGCCACCAGTGATCCGTCAGACAGCTATGGCTACACCTTC. Its protein product is CATSDPSDSYGYTF.

The chain recombines TRBV3-1 (or the pseudogene TRBV3-2) with TRBJ1-6; D unresolved. The V end lost 1 base, the J end lost 6 bases, and 7 bases lay between the germline ends. The germline V gene encodes CDR1 LGHDT and CDR2 YNNKEL (reference sequence). The CDR3 is made up of 14 amino acids. The CDR3 here is CASSQVRINSPLHF. CDR3 sequence (DNA): TGTGCCAGCAGCCAAGTAAGGATTAATTCACCCCTCCACTTT.

This chain joins TRBV3-1 (or the pseudogene TRBV3-2) and TRBJ1-6; no firm D call. Germline loops: CDR1 LGHDT, CDR2 YNNKEL (reference sequence). This CDR3 contains 13 residues. Trimming cost V 0 bases and J 10 bases, with 7 bases left between them. In nucleotides, the CDR3 is TGTGCCAGCAGCCAAGAGGAACGATCACCCCTCCACTTT. Residues: CASSQEERSPLHF.

This chain uses TRBV30 with TRBJ1-1; 8 positions agree with TRBD1. This CDR3 has 15 residues. Trimming cost V 3 bases and J 4 bases; bases outside gene matches: 10. Germline V gene lookup returns CDR1 GTSNPN and CDR2 SVGIG (reference sequence). Written as DNA, the CDR3 is TGTGCCTGGAGACGTACAGGGGGGCGGGTCACTGAAGCTTTCTTT. This codes for CAWRRTGGRVTEAFF.

V is TRBV28 and J is TRBJ1-1; D is uncertain. The CDR3 covers 16 residues. CDR1 is MDHEN and CDR2 is SYDVKM in the germline V gene. Between the trimmed V and J ends, which lost 1 base and 3 bases, there was a span of 15 bases. CDR3 bases: TGTGCCAGCAGTTTATCCCTCTGGGGAGTTTACACTGAAGCTTTCTTT. Residues: CASSLSLWGVYTEAFF. The full variable domain, completed using reference TRBV28 and TRBJ1-1, is DVKVTQSSRYLVKRTGEKVFLECVQDMDHENMFWYRQDPGLGLRLIYFSYDVKMKEKGDIPEGYSVSREKKERFSLILESASTNQTSMYLCASSLSLWGVYTEAFFGQGTRLTVV.

The CDR3 protein is CASSLYDSLYTF. The CDR3 DNA follows: TGTGCCAGCAGTTTATATGACAGTCTCTACACCTTC. The V and J genes are TRBV28 and TRBJ1-2; weak D call: TRBD1 (5 bases). Germline CDR1 reads MDHEN; CDR2 reads SYDVKM. The CDR3 runs to 12 residues. The V end was cut by 1 base, the J end by 10 bases, with 10 bases between.

The genes are TRBV19 and TRBJ2-1; 8 bases line up with TRBD1. With 3 bases clipped from V and 8 bases from J, the junction kept 9 bases outside the gene matches. Germline assignment: CDR1 LNHDA and CDR2 SQIVND (reference sequence). This CDR3 is 15 amino acids long. The CDR3 nucleotides read TGTGCCAGTAGTATTATTCAGGGGGCCTTCGATGAGCAGTTCTTC. It translates to CASSIIQGAFDEQFF. The entire variable domain, with the rest obtained from reference TRBV19 and TRBJ2-1, is as follows: DGGITQSPKYLFRKEGQNVTLSCEQNLNHDAMYWYRQDPGQGLRLIYYSQIVNDFQKGDIAEGYSVSREKKESFPLTVTSAQKNPTAFYLCASSIIQGAFDEQFFGPGTRLTVL.

The chain uses TRBV27 and TRBJ2-3; 14 bases fit TRBD2. The germline CDR1 and CDR2 sequences are MNHEY and SMNVEV (reference sequence). The CDR3 is 18 residues long. Germline trimming cut 4 bases from V and 2 bases from J; bases unmatched to any gene: 8. The CDR3: CASSSPGLAGVHTDTQYF. The CDR3 nucleotides are TGTGCCAGCAGTTCCCCGGGACTAGCGGGGGTCCACACAGATACGCAGTATTTT.

J is TRBJ1-5 and V is TRBV9; no firm D call. The germline V and J ends were trimmed by 0 bases and 5 bases, with 15 bases remaining between them. The CDR3 totals 16 residues. Germline V gene data show CDR1 as SGDLS and CDR2 as YYNGEE. CDR3 in amino acids: CASSVVEKNSYQPQHF. The CDR3 coding sequence is TGTGCCAGCAGCGTAGTGGAGAAAAACTCTTATCAGCCCCAGCATTTT.